This T cell receptor (beta chain) was observed in a study of shared clonotypes between healthy human individuals. Study in general: Serving as donors were two women and a few men, whose ages spanned 18 to 49. Study-wide results and limits: Relative to memory subsets, naive subsets generally showed larger estimated richness.

This clone came up a few times. Its antigen is not identified. The deep-level immunoSEQ assay was used. Only in-frame clones appear in the TCRdb table, and some are missing; sequencing was by immunoSEQ multiplex PCR. The sample consists of around 1.1 million clones, approximately 77% of them appearing once. This CDR3 has 15 amino acids. Trimming stripped 6 bases from V and 3 bases from J, with 15 bases between. Germline values: CDR1 MDHEN, CDR2 SYDVKM. Every one of the donors was a Caucasian adult that lived in Nashville, Tennessee. The material sequenced was memory CD4+ T cells from PBMCs. The sample's subset: CD45RA-negative fraction. This chain connects TRBV28 to TRBJ2-1; no firm D call. The TCR originated in a man in his late teens or twenties in good health. Some clones in this sample may be carry-over from other donors' samples. CDR3 sequence: CASRYSDRGYNEQFF. Here the CDR3 DNA reads TGTGCCAGCAGATACTCCGATAGAGGCTACAATGAGCAGTTCTTC.